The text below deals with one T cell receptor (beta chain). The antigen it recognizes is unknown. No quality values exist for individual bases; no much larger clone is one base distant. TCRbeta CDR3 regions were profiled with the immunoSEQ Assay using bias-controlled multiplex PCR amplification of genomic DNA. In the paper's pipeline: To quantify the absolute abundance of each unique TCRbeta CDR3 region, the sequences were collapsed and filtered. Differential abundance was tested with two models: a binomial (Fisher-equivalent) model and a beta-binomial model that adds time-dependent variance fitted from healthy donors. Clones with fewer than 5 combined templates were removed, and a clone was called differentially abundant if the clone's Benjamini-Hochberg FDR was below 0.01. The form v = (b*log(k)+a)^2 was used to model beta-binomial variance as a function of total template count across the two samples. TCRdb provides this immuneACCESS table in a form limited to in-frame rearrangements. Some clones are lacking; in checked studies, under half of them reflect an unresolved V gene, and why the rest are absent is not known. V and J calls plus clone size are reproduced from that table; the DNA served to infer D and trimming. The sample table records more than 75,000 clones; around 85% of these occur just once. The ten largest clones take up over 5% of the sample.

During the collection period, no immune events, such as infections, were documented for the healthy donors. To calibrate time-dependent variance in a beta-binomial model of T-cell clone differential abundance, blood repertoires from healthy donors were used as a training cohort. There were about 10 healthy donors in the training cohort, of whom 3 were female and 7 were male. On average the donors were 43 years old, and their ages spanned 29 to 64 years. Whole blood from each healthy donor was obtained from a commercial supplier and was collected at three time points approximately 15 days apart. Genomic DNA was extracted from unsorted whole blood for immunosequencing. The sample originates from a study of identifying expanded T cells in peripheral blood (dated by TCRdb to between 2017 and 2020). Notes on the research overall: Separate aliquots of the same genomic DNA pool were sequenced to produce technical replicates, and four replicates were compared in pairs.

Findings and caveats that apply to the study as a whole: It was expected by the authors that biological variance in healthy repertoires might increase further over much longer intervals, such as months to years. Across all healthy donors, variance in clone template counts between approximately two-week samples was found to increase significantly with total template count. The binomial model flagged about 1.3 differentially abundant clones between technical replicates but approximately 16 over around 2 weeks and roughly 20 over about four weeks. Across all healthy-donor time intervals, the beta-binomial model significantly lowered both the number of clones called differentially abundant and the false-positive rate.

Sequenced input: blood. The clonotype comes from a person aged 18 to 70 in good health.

The CDR3 is CASSSNWQGGFPGGYTF. The DNA is TGTGCCAGCAGCTCTAACTGGCAGGGCGGATTCCCTGGGGGCTACACCTTC. The V and J segments used are TRBV7-8 and TRBJ1-2; a tentative D call is TRBD1 (5 bases match). The CDR3 starts with the cysteine, ends with the phenylalanine, and has 17 residues. Only CDR3 DNA is held: 51 bases, read in frame from base 1. A distance of 26 bases separates the germline ends of V and J, which lose 4 bases and 8 bases respectively. CDR1 is given as SGHVS and CDR2 as FQNEAQ, both from the germline V gene.